This T cell receptor (beta chain) was documented in a study of T-cell memory formation after mild COVID-19. Findings and caveats of the study: Most CD4+ clones that shrank were in CM and EM, while CD8+ ones turned up in EMRA. Some SARS-CoV-2-responding clones were already detected in memory before infection.

The V end was cut by 2 bases, the J end by 0 bases, with 3 bases between. CDR3 length: 13 residues. Germline CDR1 reads KGHSH; CDR2 reads LQKENI. Each CDR3 protein is one row after TCRdb ran MiXCR on the 5' RACE reads. The data show approximately 300,000 distinct CDR3 sequences, roughly a fifth seen once. This clonotype was observed a few times. Its antigen is as yet unknown. It may be a read error: a sequence one base away is much more abundant. Sequenced: PBMCs or a T cell subset sorted from them (not recorded which). The receptor comes from a man between 18 and 35 years old who had mild COVID-19 (a few samples of this study predate the infection). Cell type and time point are not known. J is TRBJ2-3 and V is TRBV18; D ambiguous. CDR3 residues: CASSPTSTDTQYF. CDR3 coding DNA: TGTGCCAGCTCACCAACTAGCACAGATACGCAGTATTTT.